One and the same sample provided the 12 T cell receptor beta chains below, sequenced in a study of OX40 agonist ivuxolimab in advanced cancers. Libraries were constructed by the immunoSEQ multiplex PCR assay. Imported from immuneACCESS, the table was reduced by TCRdb to in-frame sequences with V and J called. These copies leave out some clones; in studies compared against another copy, an unresolved V gene accounts for under half, and the cause of the remainder is not known. The sample contains tens of thousands of clones, about 90% of them found a single time. The leading ten clones occupy roughly 8.7% of the sample. The sample consisted of CD4+ or CD8+ T cells sorted from blood, taken in a trial of the OX40 agonist ivuxolimab. Source of these receptors: an adult with an advanced solid tumor such as melanoma, head and neck, liver or kidney cancer.

This clone was detected only a few times. The rearrangement joins TRBV6-1 to TRBJ2-6; TRBD2 is a possible D gene (5 bases). The V and J ends lost 2 bases and 1 base respectively, with 9 bases between them. From germline, CDR1 is MNHNS and CDR2 SASEGT. The CDR3 extends over 16 amino acids. The DNA for the CDR3 is TGTGCCAGCAGTGAATCCCCGGGGTCTGGGGCCAACGTCCTGACTTTC. Encoded protein: CASSESPGSGANVLTF.

V and J are TRBV7-8 and TRBJ1-3, with D perhaps matching TRBD1 (5 bases). The CDR3 covers 19 residues. Germline CDR1 SGHVS, CDR2 FQNEAQ. V was trimmed by 5 bases and J by 3 bases, leaving 26 bases between them. The CDR3 loop reads CASSLKPKVSGPNGNTIYF. The CDR3 bases are TGTGCCAGCAGCCTAAAGCCAAAGGTTTCGGGACCTAATGGAAACACCATATATTTT.

The chain carries TRBV5-4 and TRBJ2-4; D might be TRBD2 (7 bases). The CDR3 runs to 14 residues. CDR1 is SGHNT and CDR2 is YYREEE in the germline V gene (reference sequence). The V end was cut by 4 bases, the J end by 6 bases, with 14 bases between. The CDR3 DNA follows: TGTGCCAGCAGCCCGGGGGGCATGAGAAACATTCAGTACTTC. Translated, it gives CASSPGGMRNIQYF. The entire variable domain, with the rest obtained from reference TRBV5-4 and TRBJ2-4, is as follows: ETGVTQSPTHLIKTRGQQVTLRCSSQSGHNTVSWYQQALGQGPQFIFQYYREEENGRGNFPPRFSGLQFPNYSSELNVNALELDDSALYLCASSPGGMRNIQYFGAGTRLSVL.

The chain carries TRBV28 and TRBJ1-5; D uncertain. Trimming took off 6 bases at V and 2 bases at J, with 11 bases between the two ends. In germline, CDR1 is MDHEN, CDR2 SYDVKM. The CDR3 is made up of 14 amino acids. The CDR3 loop is CASSLGMGNQPQHF. CDR3 bases: TGTGCCAGCAGCTTAGGGATGGGCAATCAGCCCCAGCATTTT. Looking up the rest from reference TRBV28 and TRBJ1-5 gives the full variable domain: DVKVTQSSRYLVKRTGEKVFLECVQDMDHENMFWYRQDPGLGLRLIYFSYDVKMKEKGDIPEGYSVSREKKERFSLILESASTNQTSMYLCASSLGMGNQPQHFGDGTRLSIL.

This clone was observed a handful of times. The chain carries TRBV14 and TRBJ1-4; D gene unclear. The V gene's germline CDR1 is SGHDN and CDR2 FVKESK. The CDR3 extends over 17 amino acids. Trimming shortened V by 4 bases and J by 0 bases, and 15 bases separated the two germline ends. This CDR3 is CASSPTRREATNEKLFF. The CDR3 DNA reads TGTGCCAGCAGCCCGACGAGGAGAGAGGCAACTAATGAAAAACTGTTTTTT.

The V and J genes are TRBV6-1 and TRBJ2-7; D gene ambiguous. With 7 bases removed from V and 3 bases from J, the gap between germline ends came to 19 bases. The germline CDR1 and CDR2 sequences are MNHNS and SASEGT. This CDR3 spans 15 amino acids. The CDR3 here is CASNPDKGLGYEQYF. The CDR3 region has the DNA TGTGCCAGCAACCCCGACAAGGGTTTAGGCTACGAGCAGTACTTC.

The V and J genes are TRBV11-2 and TRBJ2-2; 9 bases agree with TRBD1. Germline lookup yields CDR1 SGHAT and CDR2 FQNNGV. CDR3 size: 16 residues. V gave up 4 bases and J gave up 1 base; unmatched junction bases: 4. Written as DNA, the CDR3 is TGTGCCAGCAGCTCCAGGGACAGGGAGAACACCGGGGAGCTGTTTTTT. Protein: CASSSRDRENTGELFF.

The chain combines TRBV27 with TRBJ2-6, with 11 bases aligning to TRBD2. V dropped 6 bases and J dropped 0; count of bases not matched to a gene: 10. This CDR3 is 19 amino acids long. Germline lookup yields CDR1 MNHEY and CDR2 SMNVEV (reference sequence). The CDR3 region is CASSSWVLAGGSGANVLTF. For the CDR3, the DNA is TGTGCCAGCAGCTCATGGGTCCTAGCGGGAGGCTCTGGGGCCAACGTCCTGACTTTC.

The chain uses TRBV5-8 and TRBJ2-1, with a weak D call TRBD2 (6 bases). The V end lost 0 bases, the J end lost 2 bases, and 9 bases lay between the germline ends. This CDR3 contains 15 residues. Per germline, CDR1 SGHTS and CDR2 YDEGEE. The CDR3: CASSLGEVPYNEQFF. The CDR3 DNA sequence: TGTGCCAGCAGCTTGGGGGAGGTTCCCTACAATGAGCAGTTCTTC.

The chain combines TRBV27 with TRBJ2-7; 14 bases match TRBD2. V trimming: 5 bases; J trimming: 4 bases; junction bases outside the gene matches: 4. The CDR3 runs 15 residues. Germline CDR1 and CDR2: MNHEY and SMNVEV (reference sequence). For the CDR3, the DNA is TGTGCCAGCAGTCAGCGGACTAGCGGGGGGTACGAGCAGTACTTC. Protein sequence: CASSQRTSGGYEQYF.

This chain joins TRBV6-5 and TRBJ2-5; 13 positions agree with TRBD2. The length of the CDR3 is 14 residues. V was clipped by 8 bases and J by 4 bases; unmatched bases: 4. CDR1 and CDR2 from the germline V gene are MNHEY and SVGAGI. CDR3 sequence reads: CASRRLAGGETQYF. DNA of the CDR3: TGTGCCAGCCGAAGACTAGCGGGAGGAGAGACCCAGTACTTC.

V usage is TRBV6-5 and J usage is TRBJ1-2, with D unclear. Trimming took 0 bases from V and 6 from J, leaving 11 bases between them. Germline CDR1 reads MNHEY; CDR2 reads SVGAGI. The CDR3 covers 14 residues. CDR3 protein: CASSYSRGDNGYTF. The CDR3 DNA reads as TGTGCCAGCAGTTACTCTCGCGGAGATAATGGCTACACCTTC.